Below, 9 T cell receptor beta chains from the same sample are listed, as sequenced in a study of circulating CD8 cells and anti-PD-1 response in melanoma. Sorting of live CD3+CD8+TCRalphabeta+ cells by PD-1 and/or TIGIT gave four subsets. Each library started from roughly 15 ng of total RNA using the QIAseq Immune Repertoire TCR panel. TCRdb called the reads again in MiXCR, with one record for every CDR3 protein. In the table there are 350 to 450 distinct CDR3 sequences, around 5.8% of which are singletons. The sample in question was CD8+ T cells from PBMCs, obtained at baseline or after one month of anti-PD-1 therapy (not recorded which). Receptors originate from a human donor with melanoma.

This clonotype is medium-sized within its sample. The CDR3 sequence is CASRGLVYAGELFF. The CDR3 DNA follows: TGTGCCAGCAGGGGCCTAGTTTATGCCGGGGAGCTGTTTTTT. The chain is built from TRBV12-3 or TRBV12-4 and TRBJ2-2, with D unclear. V gave up 6 bases and J gave up 6 bases, with 14 bases separating them. There are 14 residues in the CDR3.

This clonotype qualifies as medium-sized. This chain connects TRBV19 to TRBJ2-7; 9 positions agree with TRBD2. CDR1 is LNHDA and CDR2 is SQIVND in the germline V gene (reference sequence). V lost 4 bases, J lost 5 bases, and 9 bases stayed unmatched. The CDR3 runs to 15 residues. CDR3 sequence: CASSTLGGGRDEQYF. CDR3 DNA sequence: TGTGCCAGTAGTACCCTTGGTGGCGGGAGGGACGAGCAGTACTTC.

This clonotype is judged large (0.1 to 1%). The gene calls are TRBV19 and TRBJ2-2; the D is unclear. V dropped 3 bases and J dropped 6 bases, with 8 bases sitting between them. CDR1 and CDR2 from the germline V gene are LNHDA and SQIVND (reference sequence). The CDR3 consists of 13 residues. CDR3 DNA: TGTGCCAGTAGTATGTCGACGGCCGGGGAGCTGTTTTTT. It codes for CASSMSTAGELFF.

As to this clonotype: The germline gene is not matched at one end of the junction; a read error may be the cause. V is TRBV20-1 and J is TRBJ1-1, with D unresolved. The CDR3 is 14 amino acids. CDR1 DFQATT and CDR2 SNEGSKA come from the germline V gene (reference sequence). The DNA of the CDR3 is TGCAGTGCTAGAGATCTCGCGCCCAGCACTGAAGCTCTCTTT. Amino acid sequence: CSARDLAPSTEALF.

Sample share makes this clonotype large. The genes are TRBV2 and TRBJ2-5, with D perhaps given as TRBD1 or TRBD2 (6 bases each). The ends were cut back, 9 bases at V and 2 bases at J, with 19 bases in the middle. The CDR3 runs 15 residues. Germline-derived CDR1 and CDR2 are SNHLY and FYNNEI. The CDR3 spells CARGVNRDFQETQYF. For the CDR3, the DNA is TGTGCCAGGGGGGTCAACAGGGACTTTCAAGAGACCCAGTACTTC.

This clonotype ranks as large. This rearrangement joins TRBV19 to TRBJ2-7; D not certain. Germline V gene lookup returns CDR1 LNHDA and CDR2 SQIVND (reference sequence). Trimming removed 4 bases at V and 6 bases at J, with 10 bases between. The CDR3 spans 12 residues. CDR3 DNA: TGTGCCAGTAGTACCCCATCGCGCGAGCAGTACTTC. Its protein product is CASSTPSREQYF.

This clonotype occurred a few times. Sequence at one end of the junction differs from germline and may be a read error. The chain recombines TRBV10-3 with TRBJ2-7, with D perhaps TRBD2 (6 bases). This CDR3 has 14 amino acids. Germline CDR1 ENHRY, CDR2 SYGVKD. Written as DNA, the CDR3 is TGTGCCATCAGTGAGTTAGCGGAGCCCTACGAGCTGTACTTC. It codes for CAISELAEPYELYF.

The CDR3 DNA sequence: TGCAGTGCTAGATCACCCGAGGATATCAGGGAGACCCAGTACTTC. This encodes CSARSPEDIRETQYF. This chain uses TRBV20-1 with TRBJ2-5; the D is unclear. Germline V CDR1 and CDR2: DFQATT, SNEGSKA (reference sequence). This CDR3 is built from 15 residues. V was pared by 2 bases and J by 5 bases, with 18 bases between.

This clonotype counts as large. DNA of the CDR3: TGTGCCAGTAGATCGGCGGGGACAGAGACCCAGTACTTC. Translation: CASRSAGTETQYF. The V gene is TRBV19, the J gene TRBJ2-5, with D maybe TRBD2 (6 bases). CDR3 length: 13 residues. The germline CDR1 and CDR2 sequences are LNHDA and SQIVND (reference sequence). The V end was cut by 6 bases, the J end by 4 bases, with 12 bases between.